Listed below are T cell receptor beta chains from one sample, sequenced in a study of lymphopenia after photon versus proton radiotherapy. Repertoires were generated with immunoSEQ multiplex PCR, while TCRdb's copy carries only in-frame clones and drops some. This table holds 150,000 to 200,000 clones, approximately 90% found once. The source material was peripheral blood, sampled from a patient treated with photon-based radiotherapy. Receptor source: a man aged 45-65 years with gastric cancer. The CDR3 runs from the conserved cysteine through the conserved F or W. Each record gives: V gene, J gene, D gene, clone size, CDR3 protein, CDR3 DNA. D genes are given only for firm matches. Not every row has a clone size; where given, it reads once, few, many or a size class.

>TRBV7-9|TRBJ2-3|.|.
CASSESRGDTQYF
TGTGCCAGCAGCGAATCTAGGGGGGATACGCAGTATTTT
>TRBV7-2|TRBJ1-1|TRBD1|.
CASSPRTGSGAEAFF
TGTGCCAGCAGCCCTAGGACAGGTTCGGGAGCTGAAGCTTTCTTT
>TRBV19|TRBJ1-5|.|.
CASSITSAGDPQHF
TGTGCCAGTAGTATTACCTCGGCGGGTGACCCCCAGCATTTT
>TRBV11-2|TRBJ1-3|.|.
CASSKVGGPGNTIYF
TGTGCCAGCAGCAAGGTGGGGGGCCCTGGAAACACCATATATTTT
>TRBV30|TRBJ1-4|.|.
CAWRGGPATNEKLFF
TGTGCCTGGAGAGGTGGGCCCGCAACTAATGAAAAACTGTTTTTT
>TRBV14|TRBJ2-3|TRBD2|once
CASGEGLSADTQYF
TGTGCCAGCGGGGAGGGATTGTCAGCAGATACGCAGTATTTT
>TRBV6-5|TRBJ2-7|.|.
CASTRGIGTYEQYF
TGTGCCAGCACCCGGGGCATCGGTACCTACGAGCAGTACTTC
>TRBV6-5|TRBJ2-3|TRBD2|.
CASSRTSGRGNTQYF
TGTGCCAGCAGTCGGACTAGCGGGCGGGGAAATACGCAGTATTTT
>TRBV5-4|TRBJ2-1|.|.
CASSLGGSSYNEQFF
TGTGCCAGCAGCCTCGGAGGGAGCTCCTACAATGAGCAGTTCTTC
>TRBV11-3|TRBJ2-1|.|.
CASSLGVRSYNEQFF
TGTGCCAGCAGCTTAGGGGTACGCTCCTACAATGAGCAGTTCTTC
>TRBV7-8|TRBJ2-5|TRBD2|.
CASSWGGRGETQYF
TGTGCCAGCAGCTGGGGCGGGAGGGGGGAGACCCAGTACTTC
>TRBV2|TRBJ1-2|TRBD1|.
CASSDQGGNYGYTF
TGTGCCAGCAGTGACCAGGGGGGAAACTATGGCTACACCTTC
>TRBV9|TRBJ2-2|TRBD2|.
CASSVTSGANTGELFF
TGTGCCAGCAGCGTTACTAGCGGAGCTAACACCGGGGAGCTGTTTTTT
>TRBV4-1|TRBJ2-7|TRBD1|.
CASSQRTGLAYEQYF
TGCGCCAGCAGCCAGCGGACAGGGTTGGCCTACGAGCAGTACTTC
>TRBV5-1|TRBJ2-5|.|.
CASSQGGSPETQYF
TGCGCCAGCAGCCAAGGGGGGTCGCCAGAGACCCAGTACTTC
>TRBV21-1|TRBJ1-1|.|.
CASSKGEAGGTEAFF
TGTGCCAGCAGCAAAGGGGAGGCAGGGGGCACTGAAGCTTTCTTT
>TRBV19|TRBJ2-7|.|once
CASAVGYEQYF
TGTGCCAGCGCAGTGGGCTACGAGCAGTACTTC
>TRBV7-9|TRBJ2-1|TRBD2|.
CASRRGLAGAGTNNEQFF
TGTGCCAGCAGGAGGGGCCTAGCGGGAGCGGGAACGAACAATGAGCAGTTCTTC
>TRBV28|TRBJ1-5|.|.
CASETVSNQPQHF
TGTGCCAGCGAGACAGTTAGCAATCAGCCCCAGCATTTT
>TRBV6-4|TRBJ1-2|TRBD1|many
CASSPDRVNYGYTF
TGTGCCAGCAGCCCGGACAGGGTGAACTATGGCTACACCTTC
>TRBV10-3|TRBJ1-5|.|.
CAISLRGELNQPQHF
TGTGCCATCAGTCTCCGGGGAGAATTAAATCAGCCCCAGCATTTT
>TRBV14|TRBJ1-2|.|.
CASSQDRPGYGYTF
TGTGCCAGCAGCCAAGATAGGCCAGGCTATGGCTACACCTTC
>TRBV7-2|TRBJ2-7|TRBD2|.
CASSSPGGPAYEQYF
TGTGCCAGCAGCTCCCCGGGGGGGCCAGCCTACGAGCAGTACTTC
>TRBV5-1|TRBJ1-1|TRBD1|.
CASSLVDVGGAVAFF
TGCGCCAGCAGCTTGGTCGACGTAGGGGGCGCGGTGGCTTTCTTT
>TRBV9|TRBJ2-1|.|.
CASSVLAGEDEQFF
TGTGCCAGCAGCGTCTTGGCAGGGGAGGATGAGCAGTTCTTC
>TRBV5-4|TRBJ1-2|TRBD1|.
CASSITGAVEGYTF
TGTGCCAGCAGCATAACAGGGGCCGTCGAAGGCTACACCTTC
>TRBV2|TRBJ1-3|.|.
CASSEGGAGNTIYF
TGTGCCAGCAGTGAAGGTGGAGCGGGAAACACCATATATTTT
>TRBV19|TRBJ1-3|.|.
CASTPDGGSGNTIYF
TGTGCCAGTACTCCGGACGGGGGCTCTGGAAACACCATATATTTT
>TRBV19|TRBJ1-2|TRBD1|.
CASSPGLQGANYGYTF
TGTGCCAGTAGCCCGGGTTTACAGGGGGCTAACTATGGCTACACCTTC